One T cell receptor (beta chain) is described in this entry. These data originate in a study of monozygotic twins with inflammatory bowel disease. Each of the TCR libraries took 3500 ng of total RNA. TCRdb re-called the 5' RACE reads, yielding one record per CDR3 amino acid sequence without DNA. This table holds a few hundred thousand distinct CDR3 sequences. Sequencing was done on a sample of blood. This receptor was identified in a human donor with ulcerative colitis or Crohn's disease, or a healthy co-twin of an affected twin (not recorded which).

The CDR3 protein is CASTRLAGQLETQYF. This chain links TRBV2 with TRBJ2-5; there is no DNA to check the TCRdb D call of TRBD2. There are 15 residues in the CDR3. Germline CDR1 SNHLY, CDR2 FYNNEI.